The 5 T cell receptor beta chains reported below all come from one sample, sequenced in a study of CD8+CD57+ T cells in acquired aplastic anemia. Genomic DNA acted as the template from which TCR beta VDJ combination and CDR3 sequence profiling were carried out. Using its own MiXCR run on the reads, TCRdb lists one record per CDR3 protein. This table has 190,000 or so distinct CDR3 sequences, around half appearing once. By flow cytometry, patients selected for sequencing had shown an expansion of CD8+CD57+ cells. What was sequenced was sorted CD4+, CD8+, or CD8+CD57+ T cells (not recorded which) from PBMCs. The receptors were gathered from a human donor with aplastic anemia.

Points on this clonotype: This clone may be a read error of a much larger clone one base away. V gene TRBV9 combines with J gene TRBJ2-2; D is unresolved. The germline V gene encodes CDR1 SGDLS and CDR2 YYNGEE. This CDR3 contains 15 residues. V lost 7 bases to trimming and J lost 7 bases, with 20 bases between them. The DNA of the CDR3 is TGTGCCAGCGGCCTCTCGGGCGTCCAAGACGGGGAGCTGTTTTTT. This gives the protein CASGLSGVQDGELFF. Variable domain in full (rest from reference TRBV9 and TRBJ2-2): DSGVTQTPKHLITATGQRVTLRCSPRSGDLSVYWYQQSLDQGLQFLIQYYNGEERAKGNILERFSAQQFPDLHSELNLSSLELGDSALYFCASGLSGVQDGELFFGEGSRLTVL.

On this clonotype itself: It may be a read error: a sequence one base away is much more abundant. This chain joins TRBV6-1 and TRBJ2-1; 8 bases fit TRBD1. The CDR3 totals 15 residues. The junction had 10 bases not matched to a gene; V was cut back by 6 bases and J by 6 bases. Germline CDR1 is MNHNS and CDR2 is SASEGT. CDR3 sequence (DNA): TGTGCCAGCAGAGGTCAGGGGGCATCGGCCAATGAGCAGTTCTTC. It yields the protein CASRGQGASANEQFF.

This clonotype was seen ten or more times. The J gene is TRBJ2-2, the V gene TRBV19, with 13 bases fitting TRBD2. The CDR3 contains 17 residues. V lost 5 bases to trimming and J lost 5 bases; unmatched junction nucleotides: 8. Looked up from germline, CDR1 is LNHDA and CDR2 is SQIVND (reference sequence). CDR3 sequence reads: CASSVGLAGAPTGELFF. The CDR3 DNA sequence: TGTGCCAGTAGTGTAGGACTAGCGGGGGCCCCGACCGGGGAGCTGTTTTTT.

This clonotype was found many times. The chain links TRBV5-1 to TRBJ2-3, with a possible D match to TRBD2 (6 bases). The germline V gene has CDR1 SGHRS and CDR2 YFSETQ. This CDR3 comprises 15 residues. The V and J ends lost 2 bases and 2 bases respectively, with 12 bases between them. CDR3 sequence reads: CASSLTSRTTDTQYF. The CDR3 nucleotides read TGCGCCAGCAGCTTAACTAGCAGGACCACAGATACGCAGTATTTT.

This clonotype was seen at least ten times. The DNA for the CDR3 is TGCAGTGCTGCTAGAGGTGGCGGGGCCTCAGATACGCAGTATTTT. This codes for CSAARGGGASDTQYF. The chain combines TRBV20-1 with TRBJ2-3; D may be TRBD2 (6 bases). The CDR3 loop spans 15 amino acids. V lost 5 bases to trimming and J lost 4 bases, with 19 bases between them. Per germline, CDR1 DFQATT and CDR2 SNEGSKA (reference sequence).